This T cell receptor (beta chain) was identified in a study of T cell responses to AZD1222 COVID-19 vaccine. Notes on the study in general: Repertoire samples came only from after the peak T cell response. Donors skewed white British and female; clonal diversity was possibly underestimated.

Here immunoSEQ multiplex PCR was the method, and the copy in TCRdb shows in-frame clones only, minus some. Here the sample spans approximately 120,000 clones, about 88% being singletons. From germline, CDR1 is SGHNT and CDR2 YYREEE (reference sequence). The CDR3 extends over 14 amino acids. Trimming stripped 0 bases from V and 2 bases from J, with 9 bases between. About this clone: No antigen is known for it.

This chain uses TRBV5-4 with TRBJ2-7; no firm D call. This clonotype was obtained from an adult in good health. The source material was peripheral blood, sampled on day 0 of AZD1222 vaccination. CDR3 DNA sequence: TGTGCCAGCAGCTTGGAAGGGAACCCCTACGAGCAGTACTTC. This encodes CASSLEGNPYEQYF.